The source of this T cell receptor (beta chain) is a study of shared clonotypes between healthy human individuals. Assay execution took place at the deep level. Assay used: immunoSEQ multiplex PCR; TCRdb lists only in-frame clones, some missing. The profile covers 950,000 to 1,300,000 clones, with around 74% appearing a single time and roughly 1.4% taken by the ten largest. Trimming removed 1 base at V and 4 bases at J, with 7 bases between. CDR3 length: 13 amino acids. The germline CDR1 and CDR2 sequences are MNHNS and SASEGT. V gene TRBV6-1 combines with J gene TRBJ1-1; D gene uncertain. Sequenced sample: memory CD4+ T cells sorted from blood. Regarding subset: CD45RA-negative fraction. The origin of this receptor is a man between 18 and 29 years old in good health. The CDR3 region has the DNA TGTGCCAGCAGTGAAGACAGCGGCACTGAAGCTTTCTTT. Translation: CASSEDSGTEAFF.